Sequencing of this TCR beta chain was carried out in a study of regulatory T cells in long-lasting Graves disease. The overall study: Graves' patients, newly diagnosed, had taken antithyroid drugs under 3 months. Study results and caveats: No thyroid tissue was studied; the work used peripheral blood only.

Looked up from germline, CDR1 is MDHEN and CDR2 is SYDVKM. CDR3 size: 15 residues. Trimming took off 7 bases at V and 0 bases at J, with 12 bases between the two ends. Time point: newly diagnosed GD, antithyroid drugs for less than 3 months. PBMC-derived RNA was used for the TCR library. EDTA tubes were used for drawing around 8.8 milliliters of peripheral blood. Investigators prepared the TCR beta libraries by applying iRepertoire HTBI primers and Arm-PCR of CDR3 regions. TCRdb analysed the multiplex PCR reads with MiXCR anew, one entry per CDR3 protein. The repertoire holds 250,000 to 400,000 distinct CDR3 sequences, with over 15% as singletons. In its sample, this clonotype was seen many times. Its specificity is not known.

This receptor was taken from a female donor with Graves disease. The specimen was peripheral blood mononuclear cells (PBMCs), collected at new diagnosis, from a patient treated with antithyroid drugs. The genes are TRBV28 and TRBJ1-4; D not certain. The CDR3, as DNA: TGTGCCAGCAACTTCGAACCTGCAACTAATGAAAAACTGTTTTTT. Residues: CASNFEPATNEKLFF.